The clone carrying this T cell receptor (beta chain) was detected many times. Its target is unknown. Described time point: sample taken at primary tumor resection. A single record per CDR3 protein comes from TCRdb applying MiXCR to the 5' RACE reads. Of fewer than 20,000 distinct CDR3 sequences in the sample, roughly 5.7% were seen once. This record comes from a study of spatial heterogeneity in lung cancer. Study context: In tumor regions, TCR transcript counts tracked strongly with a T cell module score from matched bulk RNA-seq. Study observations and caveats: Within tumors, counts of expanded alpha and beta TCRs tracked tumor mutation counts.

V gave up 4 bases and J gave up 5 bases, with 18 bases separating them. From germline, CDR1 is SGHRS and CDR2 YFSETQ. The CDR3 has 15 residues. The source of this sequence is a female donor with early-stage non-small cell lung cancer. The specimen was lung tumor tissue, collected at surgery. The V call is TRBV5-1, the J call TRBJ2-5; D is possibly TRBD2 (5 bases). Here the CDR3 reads CASSGSSLFMETQYF. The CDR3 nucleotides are TGCGCCAGCAGCGGGTCTAGCCTATTTATGGAGACCCAGTACTTC.